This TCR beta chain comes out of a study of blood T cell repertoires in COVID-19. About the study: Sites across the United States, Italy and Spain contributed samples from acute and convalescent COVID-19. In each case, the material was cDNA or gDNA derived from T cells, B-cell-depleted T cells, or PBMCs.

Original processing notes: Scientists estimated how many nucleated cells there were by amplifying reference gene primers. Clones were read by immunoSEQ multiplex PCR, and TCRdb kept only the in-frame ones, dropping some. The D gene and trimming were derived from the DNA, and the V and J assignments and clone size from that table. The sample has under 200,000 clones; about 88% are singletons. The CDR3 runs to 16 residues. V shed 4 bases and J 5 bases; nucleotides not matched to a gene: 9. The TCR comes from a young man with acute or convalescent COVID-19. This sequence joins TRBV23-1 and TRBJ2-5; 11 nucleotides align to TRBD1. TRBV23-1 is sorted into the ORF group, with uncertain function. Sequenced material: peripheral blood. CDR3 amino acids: CASSPPRTGGHETQYF. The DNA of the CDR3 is TGCGCCAGCAGTCCCCCCCGGACAGGGGGCCACGAGACCCAGTACTTC.